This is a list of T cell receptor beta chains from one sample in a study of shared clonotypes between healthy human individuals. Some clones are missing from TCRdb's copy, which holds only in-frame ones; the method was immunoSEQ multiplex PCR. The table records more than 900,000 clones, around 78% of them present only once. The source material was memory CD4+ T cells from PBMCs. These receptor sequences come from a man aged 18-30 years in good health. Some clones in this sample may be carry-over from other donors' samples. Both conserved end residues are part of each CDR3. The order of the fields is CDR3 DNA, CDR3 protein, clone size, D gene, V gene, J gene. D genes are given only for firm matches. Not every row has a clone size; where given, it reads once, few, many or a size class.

TGTGCCAGCAGCCCTGGGCGGGAGAACCAAGAGACCCAGTACTTC	CASSPGRENQETQYF	-	TRBD2	TRBV7-3	TRBJ2-5
TGTGCCAGCAGTGATTCTGCGGCGGGTCACTACGAGCAGTACTTC	CASSDSAAGHYEQYF	once	-	TRBV25-1	TRBJ2-7
TGTGCCAGCAGTGTTGGGGGCGATACGCAGTATTTT	CASSVGGDTQYF	-	-	TRBV2	TRBJ2-3
TGTGCCAGCAGCTTGGGAGCGGGGGGGTCCCAAGAGACCCAGTACTTC	CASSLGAGGSQETQYF	-	TRBD2	TRBV5-4	TRBJ2-5
TGTGCCAGCAGCATGACTAGCGCCTACACAGATACGCAGTATTTT	CASSMTSAYTDTQYF	-	TRBD2	TRBV5-6	TRBJ2-3
TGTGCCAGCAGTATTACCTACGAGCAGTACTTC	CASSITYEQYF	-	-	TRBV28	TRBJ2-7
TGTGCCAGCAGCTTAGAAGGCGATTTCGCTGAAGCTTTCTTT	CASSLEGDFAEAFF	-	-	TRBV11-2	TRBJ1-1
TGCGCCAGCAGCTTGGCGACGGGAAATGAAAAACTGTTTTTT	CASSLATGNEKLFF	-	-	TRBV5-1	TRBJ1-4
TGTGCCTGGAGTAGTAGTTACGATGAGCAGTTCTTC	CAWSSSYDEQFF	-	-	TRBV30	TRBJ2-1
TGTGCCAGCAGCTTACCGACCTACTACGAGCAGTACTTC	CASSLPTYYEQYF	-	-	TRBV28	TRBJ2-7